Below are 2 T cell receptor beta chains sequenced from a single sample in a study of shared clonotypes between healthy human individuals. The naive CD8 subset, CD45RO-negative cells positively selected for CCR7, excluded terminally differentiated effector memory CD45RA+ cells. This table comes from immunoSEQ multiplex PCR, and its TCRdb copy is limited to in-frame clones, with some not included. The sample yields about 2.1 million clones, over 85% seen once. Material for sequencing was naive CD8+ T cells from PBMCs. These receptors were obtained from a man aged 18 to 30 in good health. Some clones in this sample may be carry-over from other donors' samples.

The rearrangement links TRBV28 to TRBJ2-7; D is undetermined. CDR1 and CDR2 (germline): MDHEN, SYDVKM. Trimming cost V 3 bases and J 3 bases, with 15 bases left between them. CDR3 length: 15 amino acids. The CDR3 here is CASSLAAALFYEQYF. The DNA of the CDR3 is TGTGCCAGCAGTTTGGCGGCAGCCCTTTTCTACGAGCAGTACTTC.

This clone was recorded a few times. This sample also contains other DNA sequences that code for the same CDR3. CDR3 in amino acids: CASSLLGNQPQHF. Written as DNA, the CDR3 is TGTGCCAGCAGTTTGCTGGGCAATCAGCCCCAGCATTTT. J is TRBJ1-5 and V is TRBV28; D gene unclear. Looked up from germline, CDR1 is MDHEN and CDR2 is SYDVKM. This CDR3 spans 13 amino acids. V lost 3 bases, J lost 2 bases, and 5 bases lay in between.